This is a list of T cell receptor beta chains from one sample in a study of OX40 agonist ivuxolimab in advanced cancers. Profiled with immunoSEQ multiplex PCR; TCRdb holds only in-frame clones, not every one. Seen here are about 62,000 clones, 81% observed once, and the top ten hold approximately 1%. The sample consisted of CD4+ or CD8+ T cells sorted from blood, taken in a trial of the OX40 agonist ivuxolimab. Source of these receptors: an adult with an advanced solid tumor such as melanoma, head and neck, liver or kidney cancer. Both conserved end residues are part of each CDR3. Part of the rows lack a size; the others show once, few, many or a class for expanded clones.

V,size,CDR3
TRBV6-1,.,CASSTSGGDYNEQFF
TRBV4-3,.,CASSQGKGKDTGELFF
TRBV7-2,.,CASSLLGLDEETQYF
TRBV4-1,.,CASSSSGDTQYF
TRBV29-1,.,CSVSFSGSGNTIYF
TRBV7-2,.,CASSADRVNEQYF
TRBV5-5,.,CASSFGPEIYNSPLHF
TRBV10-3,.,CAISEATGIWGYTF
TRBV11-1,.,CASSLRGYEQYF
TRBV5-4,.,CASSLGGREEKLFF
TRBV29-1,.,CSVEEPGQGRDGYTF
TRBV11-1,.,CASSLALTGELFF
TRBV5-1,.,CASSLAGQGTDTQYF
TRBV7-9,.,CASSSAGQGGTIYF
TRBV7-3,.,CASSVGTGTYEQYF
TRBV5-1,once,CASSPIPGQVYEQYF
TRBV7-9,.,CASSPPGPAAYNEQFF
TRBV30,.,CAWTRDMIYGYTF
TRBV29-1,.,CSVISGGGNTEAFF
TRBV28,.,CASSLPGGGGAGGYTF
TRBV4-1,.,CASSPTGADTQYF
TRBV6-4,.,CASSFSPGQGEAFF
TRBV12-1,.,CASSFPRTGGRSNQPQHF
TRBV10-3,.,CAISESVRGMSSGNTIYF
TRBV9,.,CASSPSLMEDFSGANVLTF
TRBV5-6,.,CASSSITGTSGGAFYEQYF
TRBV27,.,CASRSTGKNSPLHF
TRBV7-6,.,CASSLRSSGPPQHF
TRBV6-1,many,CASSPSTGLGEQYF
TRBV5-6,.,CASSFGSGVSYNEQFF
TRBV4-1,.,CASSQPSKNTIYF
TRBV9,.,CASSAHPGNSPLHF
TRBV5-4,few,CASSSGPIMEAQYF
TRBV27,.,CASSSQGHSIYGYTF
TRBV10-3,.,CAISDRGNYGYTF
TRBV6-1,.,CASSEAGKSYQETQYF
TRBV5-4,.,CASSPPRTGTGGETQYF
TRBV27,.,CASSLSATGGGYGYTF
TRBV7-2,.,CASSLGLAGGSTDTQYF
TRBV20-1,.,CSAPGRFEAFF
TRBV7-6,.,CASSPLKDRGINNEQFF
TRBV10-3,.,CAISEDGALRGYTF
TRBV20-1,.,CSPGQSNEQFF
TRBV6-5,.,CATRGRRSSYNEQFF
TRBV5-3,.,CARSLKMPGPRMEQFF
TRBV6-1,.,CASSEAAGGRGMNTEAFF
TRBV9,.,CASSPPQAGGVEKLFF
TRBV9,.,CASSAGVGSQETQYF
TRBV18,.,CASSRQETNTEAFF
TRBV4-2,.,CASRETRSSGNTIYF
TRBV7-8,.,CASSSLGMNNYGYTF
TRBV29-1,.,CSVKSTGTLGKLFF
TRBV4-1,.,CASSQGDLGARQPLHF
TRBV29-1,.,CSVDPIPGQGAGTEAFF
TRBV5-5,.,CASSQGLGGAFGNEQFF